This T cell receptor beta chain was documented in a study of Ad26.COV2.S vaccination and SARS-CoV-2 variants. Study at large: As a participant in COV1001, the donor was in the Ad26.COV2.S trial arm. Intramuscular Ad26.COV2.S doses were given once or twice, 56 days apart.

The CDR3 is 12 residues long. The trim removed 8 bases at V and 4 bases at J, leaving 4 bases unmatched. Assay used: immunoSEQ multiplex PCR; TCRdb lists only in-frame clones, some missing. The sample yields roughly 400,000 clones, around 93% seen once. Documented treatment: about 20 received Ad26.COV2.S at low or high dose, single or two shots; 5 received placebo; per-sample allocation not given. The samples date from day 63 after the first vaccine or placebo injection. The shot given was an Ad26 vector that makes Wuhan-strain SARS-CoV-2 spike. This chain uses TRBV12-3 or TRBV12-4 with TRBJ2-7; 8 bases align to TRBD1. The source of this sequence is a person aged 18-60 years who received the Ad26.COV2.S COVID-19 vaccine or a placebo. Sample: peripheral blood, taken in a trial of Ad26.COV2.S vaccine versus placebo. The CDR3 reads CASEGQDYEQYF. DNA for the CDR3: TGTGCCAGCGAGGGACAGGATTACGAGCAGTACTTC.